The clone carrying this T cell receptor beta chain has at least ten counts. Its antigen is not known. The sample's time point: pre-sensitization, week 0. Treatment: therapeutic diphenylcyclopropenone sensitization with weekly scalp DPC. The germline V gene encodes CDR1 SEHNR and CDR2 FQNEAQ (reference sequence). The CDR3 covers 14 residues. V lost 5 bases and J lost 2, with 12 bases in between. In the original workflow: Individual samples carried between 23,224 and 690,600 TCRs, with some 100,000 as the median. TCRdb passed the RACE reads through MiXCR, listing each CDR3 protein once. TCRdb's processing, not the authors' own work, is the source of the V and J calls. This sample carries 250,000 to 300,000 distinct CDR3 sequences, 7.5% to 9% of them seen once, and the ten largest clones take around 1.2%. These data are taken from a study of human T cells and chemical hapten exposure. Whole-study findings and limits: DPC sensitization did not alter TCRs above 1 in 1000 frequency. With patch test score, the counts of PT1 expanded TCRs showed a positive correlation.

This TCR derives from a man aged 18 to 30 with alopecia areata. Some clones in this sample may be carry-over from other donors' samples. This material consisted of whole blood, taken in connection with sensitization to the hapten diphenylcyclopropenone (DPC). The chain links TRBV7-9 to TRBJ1-1; D not certain. The CDR3 is CASSLILGNTEAFF. The CDR3 region has the DNA TGTGCCAGCAGCCTAATACTGGGCAACACTGAAGCTTTCTTT.